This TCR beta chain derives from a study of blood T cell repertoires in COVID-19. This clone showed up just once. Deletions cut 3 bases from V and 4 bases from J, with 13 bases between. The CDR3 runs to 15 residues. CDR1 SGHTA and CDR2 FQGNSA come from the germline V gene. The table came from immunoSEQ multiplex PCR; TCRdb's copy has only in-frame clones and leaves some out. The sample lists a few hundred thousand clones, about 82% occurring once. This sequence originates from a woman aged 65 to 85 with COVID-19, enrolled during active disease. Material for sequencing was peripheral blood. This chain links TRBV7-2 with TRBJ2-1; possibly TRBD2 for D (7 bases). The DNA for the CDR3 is TGTGCCAGCAGCTTGGGGCGGGGGCCATACAATGAGCAGTTCTTC. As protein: CASSLGRGPYNEQFF.